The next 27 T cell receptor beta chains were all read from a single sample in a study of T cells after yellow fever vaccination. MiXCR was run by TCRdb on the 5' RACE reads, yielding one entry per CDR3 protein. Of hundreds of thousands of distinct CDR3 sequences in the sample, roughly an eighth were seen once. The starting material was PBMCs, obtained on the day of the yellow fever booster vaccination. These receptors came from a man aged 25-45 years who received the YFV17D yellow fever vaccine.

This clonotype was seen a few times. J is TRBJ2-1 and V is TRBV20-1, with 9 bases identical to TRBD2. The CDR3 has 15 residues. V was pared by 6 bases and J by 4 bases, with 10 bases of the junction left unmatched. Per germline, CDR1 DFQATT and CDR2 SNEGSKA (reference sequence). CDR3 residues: CSAAPWLAGYNEQFF. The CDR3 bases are TGCAGTGCCGCCCCGTGGCTAGCGGGATACAATGAGCAGTTCTTC.

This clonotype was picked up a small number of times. DNA of the CDR3: TGTGCCATCAGCACAAAGGGGGCTACTAGCACAGATACGCAGTATTTT. It encodes CAISTKGATSTDTQYF. V is TRBV10-3 and J is TRBJ2-3, with 7 nucleotides matching TRBD1. The germline gives CDR1 ENHRY, CDR2 SYGVKD. The V and J ends lost 6 bases and 0 bases, in that order; junction bases with no gene match: 9. The CDR3 totals 16 residues.

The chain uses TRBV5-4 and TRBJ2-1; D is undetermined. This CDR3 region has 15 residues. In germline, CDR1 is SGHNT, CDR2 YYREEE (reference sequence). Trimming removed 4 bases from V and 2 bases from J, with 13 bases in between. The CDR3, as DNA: TGTGCCAGCAGCGCTAGTTTGTCGGCCTACAATGAGCAGTTCTTC. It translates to CASSASLSAYNEQFF.

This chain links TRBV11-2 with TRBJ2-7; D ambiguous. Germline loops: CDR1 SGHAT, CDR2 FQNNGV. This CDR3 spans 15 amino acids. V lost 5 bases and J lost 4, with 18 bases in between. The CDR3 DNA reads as TGTGCCAGCAGCCCCCTTACCGGCAGGCCGTACGAGCAGTACTTC. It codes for CASSPLTGRPYEQYF.

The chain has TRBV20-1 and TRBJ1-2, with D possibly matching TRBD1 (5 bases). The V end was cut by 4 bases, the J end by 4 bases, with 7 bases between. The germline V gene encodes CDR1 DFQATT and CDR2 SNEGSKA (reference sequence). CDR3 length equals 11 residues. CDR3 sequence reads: CSATRVYGYTF. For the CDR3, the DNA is TGCAGTGCTACCAGGGTCTATGGCTACACCTTC.

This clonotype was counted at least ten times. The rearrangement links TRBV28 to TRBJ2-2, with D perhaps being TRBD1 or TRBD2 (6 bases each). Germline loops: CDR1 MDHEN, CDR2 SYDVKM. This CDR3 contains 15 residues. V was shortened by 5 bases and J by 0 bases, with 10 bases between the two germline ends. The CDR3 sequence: CASSGGLANTGELFF. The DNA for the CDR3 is TGTGCCAGCAGTGGGGGGCTCGCGAACACCGGGGAGCTGTTTTTT.

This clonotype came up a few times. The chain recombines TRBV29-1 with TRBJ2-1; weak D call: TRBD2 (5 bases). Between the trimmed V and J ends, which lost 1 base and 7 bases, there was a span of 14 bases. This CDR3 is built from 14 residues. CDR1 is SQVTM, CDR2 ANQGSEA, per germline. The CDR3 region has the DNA TGCAGCGTTGAAGCGGGATACTCCCTAAATGAGCAGTTCTTC. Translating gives CSVEAGYSLNEQFF.

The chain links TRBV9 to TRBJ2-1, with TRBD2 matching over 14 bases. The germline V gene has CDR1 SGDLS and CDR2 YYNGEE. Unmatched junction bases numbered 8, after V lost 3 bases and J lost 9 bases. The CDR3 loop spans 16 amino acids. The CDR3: CASSDVTSGRAPEQFF. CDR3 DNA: TGTGCCAGCAGCGATGTGACTAGCGGGAGGGCCCCTGAGCAGTTCTTC.

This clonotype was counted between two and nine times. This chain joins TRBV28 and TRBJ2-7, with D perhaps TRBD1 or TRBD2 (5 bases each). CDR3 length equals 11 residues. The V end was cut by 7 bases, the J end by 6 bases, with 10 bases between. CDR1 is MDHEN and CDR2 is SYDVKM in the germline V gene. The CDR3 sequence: CASTPGGEQYF. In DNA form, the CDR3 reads TGTGCCAGCACCCCTGGGGGCGAGCAGTACTTC.

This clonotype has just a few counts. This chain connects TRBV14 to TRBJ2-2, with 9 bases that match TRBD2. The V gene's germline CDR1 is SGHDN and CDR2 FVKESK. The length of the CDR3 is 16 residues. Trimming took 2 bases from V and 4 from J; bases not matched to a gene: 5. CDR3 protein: CASSQLTSGATGELFF. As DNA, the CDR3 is TGTGCCAGCAGCCAACTGACTAGCGGAGCCACCGGGGAGCTGTTTTTT.

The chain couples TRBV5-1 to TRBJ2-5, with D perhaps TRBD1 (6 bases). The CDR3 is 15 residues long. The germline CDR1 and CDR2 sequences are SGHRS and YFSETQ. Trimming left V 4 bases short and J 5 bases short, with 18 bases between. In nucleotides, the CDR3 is TGCGCCAGCAGCGGAACCGGGACACTGTTGGAGACCCAGTACTTC. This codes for CASSGTGTLLETQYF.

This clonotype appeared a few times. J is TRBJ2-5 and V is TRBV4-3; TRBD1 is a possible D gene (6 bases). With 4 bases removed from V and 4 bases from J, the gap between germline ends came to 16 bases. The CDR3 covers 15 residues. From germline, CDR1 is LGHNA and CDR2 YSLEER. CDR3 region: CASSLVTGSRETQYF. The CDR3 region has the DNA TGCGCCAGCAGCCTCGTGACAGGCTCGCGAGAGACCCAGTACTTC.

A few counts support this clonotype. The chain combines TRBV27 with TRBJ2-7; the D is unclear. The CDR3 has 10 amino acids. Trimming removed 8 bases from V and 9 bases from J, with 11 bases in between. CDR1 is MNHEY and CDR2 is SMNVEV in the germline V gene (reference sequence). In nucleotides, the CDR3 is TGTGCCAGCGGCCCATTCGGGCAGTACTTC. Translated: CASGPFGQYF.

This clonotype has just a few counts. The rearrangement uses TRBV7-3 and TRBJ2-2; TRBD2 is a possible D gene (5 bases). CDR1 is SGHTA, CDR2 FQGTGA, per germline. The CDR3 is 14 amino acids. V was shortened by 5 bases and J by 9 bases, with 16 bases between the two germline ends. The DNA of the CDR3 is TGTGCCAGCAGCCAAGGGCTAGCTGGTCGGGAGCTGTTTTTT. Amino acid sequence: CASSQGLAGRELFF. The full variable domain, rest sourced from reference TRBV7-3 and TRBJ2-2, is GAGVSQTPSNKVTEKGKYVELRCDPISGHTALYWYRQSLGQGPEFLIYFQGTGAADDSGLPNDRFFAVRPEGSVSTLKIQRTERGDSAVYLCASSQGLAGRELFFGEGSRLTVL.

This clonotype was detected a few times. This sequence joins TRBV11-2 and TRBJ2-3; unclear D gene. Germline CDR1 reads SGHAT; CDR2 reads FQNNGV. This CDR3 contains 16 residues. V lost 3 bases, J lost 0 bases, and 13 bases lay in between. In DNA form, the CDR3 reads TGTGCCAGCAGCTTTACCCCAGATACAAGCACAGATACGCAGTATTTT. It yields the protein CASSFTPDTSTDTQYF.

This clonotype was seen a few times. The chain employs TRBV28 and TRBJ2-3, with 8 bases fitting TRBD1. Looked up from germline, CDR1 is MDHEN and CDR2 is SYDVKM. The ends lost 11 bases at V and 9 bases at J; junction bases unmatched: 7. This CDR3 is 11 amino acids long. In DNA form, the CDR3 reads TGTGCCGTTTTCCAGGGGGCCACGCAGTATTTT. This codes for CAVFQGATQYF.

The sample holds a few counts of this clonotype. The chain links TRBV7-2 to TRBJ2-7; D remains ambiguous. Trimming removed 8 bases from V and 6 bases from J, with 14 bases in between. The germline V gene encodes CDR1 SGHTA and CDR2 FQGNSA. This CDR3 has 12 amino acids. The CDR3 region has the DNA TGTGCCAGCGGATCACCTTCCGGCGAGCAGTACTTC. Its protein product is CASGSPSGEQYF.

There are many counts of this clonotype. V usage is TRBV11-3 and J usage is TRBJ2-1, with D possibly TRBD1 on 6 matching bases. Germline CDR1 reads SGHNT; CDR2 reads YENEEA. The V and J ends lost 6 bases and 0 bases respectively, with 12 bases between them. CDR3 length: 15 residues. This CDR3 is CASSPTGSSYNEQFF. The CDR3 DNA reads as TGTGCCAGCAGTCCTACAGGGAGCTCCTACAATGAGCAGTTCTTC.

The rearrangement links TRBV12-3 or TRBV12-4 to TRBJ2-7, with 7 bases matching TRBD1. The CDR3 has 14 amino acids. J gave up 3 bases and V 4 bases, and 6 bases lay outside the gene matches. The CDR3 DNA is TGTGCCAGCAGTTCAGACAGGGCGTACTACGAGCAGTACTTC. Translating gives CASSSDRAYYEQYF.

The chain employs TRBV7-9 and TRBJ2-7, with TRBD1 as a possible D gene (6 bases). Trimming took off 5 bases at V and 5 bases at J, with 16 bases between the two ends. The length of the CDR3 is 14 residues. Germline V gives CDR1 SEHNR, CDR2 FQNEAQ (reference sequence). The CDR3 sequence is CASSPSRDIHEQYF. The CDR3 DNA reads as TGTGCCAGCAGCCCGAGCCGGGACATCCACGAGCAGTACTTC.

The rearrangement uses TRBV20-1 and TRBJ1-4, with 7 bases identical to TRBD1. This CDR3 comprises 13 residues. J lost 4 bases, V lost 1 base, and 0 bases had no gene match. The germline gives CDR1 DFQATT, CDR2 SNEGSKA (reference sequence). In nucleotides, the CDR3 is TGCAGTGCTAGAGGGGACAGTAATGAAAAACTGTTTTTT. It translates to CSARGDSNEKLFF.

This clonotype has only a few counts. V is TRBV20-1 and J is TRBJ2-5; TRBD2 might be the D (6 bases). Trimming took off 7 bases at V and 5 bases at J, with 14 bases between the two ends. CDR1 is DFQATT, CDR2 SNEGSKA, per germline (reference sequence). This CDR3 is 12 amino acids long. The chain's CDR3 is CSGNRAGETQYF. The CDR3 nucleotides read TGCAGTGGGAATAGGGCGGGGGAGACCCAGTACTTC.

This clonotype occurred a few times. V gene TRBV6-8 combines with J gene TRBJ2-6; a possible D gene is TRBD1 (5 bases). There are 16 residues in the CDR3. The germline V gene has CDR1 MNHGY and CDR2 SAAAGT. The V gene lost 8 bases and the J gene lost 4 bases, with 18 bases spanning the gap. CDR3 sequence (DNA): TGTGCCAGCTCAAAAAACAGGTCGAGCGGGGCCAACGTCCTGACTTTC. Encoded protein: CASSKNRSSGANVLTF.

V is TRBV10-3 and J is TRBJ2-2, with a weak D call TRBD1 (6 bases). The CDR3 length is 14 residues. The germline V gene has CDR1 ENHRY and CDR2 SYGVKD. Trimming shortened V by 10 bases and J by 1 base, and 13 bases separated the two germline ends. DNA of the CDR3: TGTGCCACATCCTTACAGGGGAACACCGGGGAGCTGTTTTTT. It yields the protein CATSLQGNTGELFF.

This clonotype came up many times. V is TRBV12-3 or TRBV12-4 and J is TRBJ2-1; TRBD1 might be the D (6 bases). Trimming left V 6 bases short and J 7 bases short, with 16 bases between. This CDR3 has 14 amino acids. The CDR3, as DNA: TGTGCCAGCAGCCTGGGGGCGTCTATTAATGAGCAGTTCTTC. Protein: CASSLGASINEQFF.

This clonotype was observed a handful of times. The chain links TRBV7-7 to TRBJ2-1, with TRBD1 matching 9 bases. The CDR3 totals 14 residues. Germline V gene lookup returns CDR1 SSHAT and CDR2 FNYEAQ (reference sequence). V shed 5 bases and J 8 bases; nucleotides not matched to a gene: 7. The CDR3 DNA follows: TGTGCCAGCAGCCCTTGGGACAGGGTAGATGAGCAGTTCTTC. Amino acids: CASSPWDRVDEQFF.

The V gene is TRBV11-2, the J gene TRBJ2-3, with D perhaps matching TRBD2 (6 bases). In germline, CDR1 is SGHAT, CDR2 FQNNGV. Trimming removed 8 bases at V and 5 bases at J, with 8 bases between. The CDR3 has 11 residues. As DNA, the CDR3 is TGTGCCAGCCTGGAGGGAGATACGCAGTATTTT. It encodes CASLEGDTQYF.